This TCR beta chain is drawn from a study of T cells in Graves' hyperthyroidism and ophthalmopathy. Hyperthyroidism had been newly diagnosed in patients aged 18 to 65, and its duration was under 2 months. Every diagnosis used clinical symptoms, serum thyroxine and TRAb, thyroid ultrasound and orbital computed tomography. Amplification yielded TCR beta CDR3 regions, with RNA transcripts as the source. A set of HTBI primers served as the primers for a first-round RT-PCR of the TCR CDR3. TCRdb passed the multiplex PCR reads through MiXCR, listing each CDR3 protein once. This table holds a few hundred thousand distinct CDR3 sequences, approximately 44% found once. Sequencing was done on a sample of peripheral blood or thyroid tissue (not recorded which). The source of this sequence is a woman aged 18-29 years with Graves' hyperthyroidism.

In nucleotides, the CDR3 is TGCAGCTCCGGGACTCGTTCCTACGAGCAGTACTTC. It codes for CSSGTRSYEQYF. The chain combines TRBV29-1 with TRBJ2-7; the D gene is possibly TRBD2 (6 bases). V dropped 8 bases and J dropped 1 base, with 12 bases sitting between them. Germline assignment: CDR1 SQVTM and CDR2 ANQGSEA. The CDR3 has 12 amino acids.